The 5 T cell receptor beta chains given below trace back to one sample, sequenced in a study of T cells expressing NK-cell markers. Reprocessing the 5' RACE reads, TCRdb reports a single entry for every CDR3 protein and omits DNA. The table lists 350,000 to 400,000 distinct CDR3 sequences. Sequencing was done on a sample of blood T cells: a sorted CD56 or NKG2C T cell subset, CD4+ or CD8+ T cells, or bulk PBMC T cells (not recorded which). These receptors came from a woman aged 50 to 60 in good health.

The V gene is TRBV20-1, the J gene TRBJ2-4; TCRdb designates TRBD2, a call that cannot be tested without DNA. From germline, CDR1 is DFQATT and CDR2 SNEGSKA (reference sequence). There are 14 residues in the CDR3. This CDR3 reads CSARVTGGGYIQYF.

The chain combines TRBV6-1 with TRBJ1-5. The CDR3 is made up of 14 amino acids. Per germline, CDR1 MNHNS and CDR2 SASEGT. CDR3: CASSIDISNQPQHF.

The V call is TRBV3-1, the J call TRBJ1-2. The V gene's germline CDR1 is LGHDT and CDR2 YNNKEL (reference sequence). This CDR3 region has 15 residues. The CDR3 region is CASSQELAGDYGYTF.

This chain connects TRBV5-1 to TRBJ2-5; absent DNA, TCRdb's TRBD2 call cannot be checked. Germline assignment: CDR1 SGHRS and CDR2 YFSETQ. The CDR3 spans 16 residues. CDR3 region: CASSSSGGGGQETQYF.

The rearrangement uses TRBV15 and TRBJ2-2; lacking DNA, the TRBD1 call made by TCRdb goes unchecked. Germline lookup yields CDR1 LNHNV and CDR2 YYDKDF (reference sequence). The CDR3 sequence is 16 residues long. CDR3 sequence: CATSPRPRDNTGELFF.